This T cell receptor beta chain stems from a study of T cell responses to AZD1222 COVID-19 vaccine. Profiled with immunoSEQ multiplex PCR; TCRdb holds only in-frame clones, not every one. The sample lists some 180,000 clones, 85% to 95% occurring once. After removal of 1 base from V and 0 bases from J, the junction contained 3 bases not matched to a gene. Germline CDR1 and CDR2: LGHNA and YNFKEQ. The CDR3 is 15 residues long. This receptor was taken from an adult who received the AZD1222 COVID-19 vaccine. The chain joins TRBV4-2 to TRBJ2-7; 7 bases fit TRBD1. The source was peripheral blood, collected 28 days after the second AZD1222 dose. The CDR3 coding sequence is TGTGCCAGCAGCCAAGGTAAGGGGGCCTCCTACGAGCAGTACTTC. Protein: CASSQGKGASYEQYF.